Sequencing of this T cell receptor beta chain was carried out in a study of blood T cells in healthy people across ages. Alongside a J-beta primer mix, a sample-barcoded 5' primer served in a second PCR lasting about 7 to 12 cycles. Using its own MiXCR run on the 5' RACE reads, TCRdb lists one record per CDR3 protein. The table has about 1.6 million distinct CDR3 sequences, about 32% seen once. Trimming left V 4 bases short and J 8 bases short, with 11 bases between. Germline V lookup: CDR1 MDHEN, CDR2 SYDVKM. The CDR3 has 12 residues. Around 10 milliliters was the volume of peripheral blood drawn from each donor.

The source material was blood. This TCR was recovered from a woman in her 30s in good health. This chain joins TRBV28 and TRBJ1-2; D may be TRBD1 (6 bases). CDR3 nucleotide sequence: TGTGCCAGCAGTTCCGGGACAACAGGCTACACCTTC. Its protein product is CASSSGTTGYTF.